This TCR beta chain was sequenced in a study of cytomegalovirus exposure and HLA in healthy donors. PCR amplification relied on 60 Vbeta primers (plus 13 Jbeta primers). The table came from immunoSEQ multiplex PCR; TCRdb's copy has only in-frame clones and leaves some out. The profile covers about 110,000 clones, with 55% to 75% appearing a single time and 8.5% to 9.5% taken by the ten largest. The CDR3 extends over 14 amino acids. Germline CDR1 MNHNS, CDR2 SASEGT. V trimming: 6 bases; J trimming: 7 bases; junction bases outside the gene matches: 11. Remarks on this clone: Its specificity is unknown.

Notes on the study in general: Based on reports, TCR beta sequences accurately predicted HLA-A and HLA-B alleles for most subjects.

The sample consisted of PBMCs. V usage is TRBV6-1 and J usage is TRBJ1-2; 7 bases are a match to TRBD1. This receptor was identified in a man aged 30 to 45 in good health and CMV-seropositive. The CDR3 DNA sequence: TGTGCCAGCAGCGATACACAGGGGTTGGGTGGCTACACCTTC. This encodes CASSDTQGLGGYTF.